This is a list of T cell receptor beta chains from one sample in a study of shared clonotypes between healthy human individuals. Using immunoSEQ multiplex PCR, the repertoire was profiled, and TCRdb retains in-frame clones only, with some absent. The sample has about 2 million clones, 95% seen once; the top ten hold more than 0.1%. Sequencing used naive CD4+ T cells sorted from blood. The receptors were sampled from a man between 18 and 29 years old in good health. Each CDR3 is given with its conserved first and last residue.

TRBV2 | CASTQTFGLAGSDEQYF
TRBV13 | CASSLGTIAWEQYF
TRBV9 | CASTQDRGLLSSGANVLTF
TRBV2 | CASSEGYNYGYTF
TRBV27 | CASKDNYEQYF
TRBV12-5 | CASGQIRDRGYYEQYF
TRBV7-6 | CASSLRPTGELFF
TRBV12-2 | CASRLGSRGRSSTDTQYF
TRBV6-5 | CASSREGTAGNTIYF
TRBV5-4 | CASTPPGQGLGGYTF
TRBV5-1 | CASSEVRGYGGEQYF
TRBV19 | CASSAQGGLWTDTQYF
TRBV19 | CASLRQGGNQPQHF
TRBV6-5 | CASSTRGGGTTEAFF
TRBV6-1 | CASSQSGGSYGYTF
TRBV5-1 | CASSLSGTGARHEKLFF
TRBV7-3 | CASSPGAGSQTQYF
TRBV15 | CATSRDRGSSYNEQFF
TRBV11-2 | CASSLFSTGETEAFF
TRBV5-4 | CASSLAGGYGYTF
TRBV30 | CAWTLQATYEQYF
TRBV6-5 | CASSPTGYGYTF
TRBV27 | CASSLGTGSNTGELFF
TRBV18 | CASSPGVTGAYEQYF
TRBV11-2 | CASSPFSGANVLTF
TRBV18 | CASSPRPNGFYEQYF
TRBV11-2 | CASSFSGANVLTF
TRBV9 | CASSVADRAVGYTF
TRBV18 | CASSPPRGYSGNTIYF
TRBV19 | CASSDRQALATEQYF
TRBV6-5 | CASSYSGTGGSYEQYF
TRBV6-5 | CASSPGLTNEKLFF
TRBV5-1 | CASRFDSEGSPLHF
TRBV6-1 | CASIWGPTEAFF
TRBV10-2 | CASSEPGGLRSYNEQFF
TRBV5-4 | CASSSQAFPVQYF
TRBV5-1 | CASSFVDRVYEQYF
TRBV18 | CASSLHNEQFF
TRBV7-8 | CASSVAGTYNEQFF
TRBV11-2 | CASSLDGSGTDTQYF
TRBV5-1 | CASSFDGTSGNTIYF
TRBV7-3 | CASSIHQGNTEAFF
TRBV9 | CASSVSSTSGSYEQYF
TRBV14 | CASSRGQGEKLFF